The entry below describes one T cell receptor beta chain. What it recognizes is unknown. The data were taken from a study of CXCR3-negative and CXCR3-positive naive CD8 T cells. Study-wide points: In CXCR3-positive naive cells, the TRB CDR3s were more hydrophobic than in CXCR3-negative naive cells.

UMI-labeled 5' RACE yielded the TRB cDNA libraries. TCRdb reprocessed the 5' RACE reads, with one entry per CDR3 protein and no DNA. The repertoire shows some 150,000 distinct CDR3 sequences; the top ten hold around 0.44%. This receptor was identified in a human donor in good health. Some clones in this sample may be carry-over from other donors' samples. The specimen sequenced was naive CXCR3+ CD8+ T cells from blood. Subset indicated: CD45RO-CCR7+CD27+CD95- naive CD8+ T cells expressing CXCR3 (TNR3+).

The CDR3: CASSHPGLAYEQYF. V and J are TRBV4-1 and TRBJ2-7; TCRdb calls TRBD2, which cannot be checked without DNA. This CDR3 comprises 14 residues. CDR1 and CDR2 (germline): MGHRA, YSYEKL.